This TCR beta chain was sequenced during a study of blood T cell repertoires in COVID-19. Clones were read by immunoSEQ multiplex PCR, and TCRdb kept only the in-frame ones, dropping some. This table has roughly 100,000 clones, 70% to 90% appearing once. In germline, CDR1 is SGDLS, CDR2 YYNGEE. The CDR3 is 16 amino acids. The V gene end was trimmed by 3 bases and the J gene end by 4 bases; junction bases not matched to a gene: 7. The sequence came from a human donor in a cohort sampled during active COVID-19. The genes are TRBV9 and TRBJ2-3; TRBD2 agrees at 11 bases. The sample consisted of peripheral blood. CDR3 region: CASSGWTSGPPDTQYF. CDR3 nucleotide sequence: TGTGCCAGCAGCGGCTGGACTAGCGGGCCCCCAGATACGCAGTATTTT.